The rows below give T cell receptor beta chains drawn from one sample of a study of cytomegalovirus exposure and HLA in healthy donors. Clones were read by immunoSEQ multiplex PCR, and TCRdb kept only the in-frame ones, dropping some. This sample has roughly 150,000 clones, with around 80% found just once. Sequencing was carried out using PBMCs. Receptors were obtained from a man between 35 and 55 years old in good health and CMV-seronegative. CDR3s include the opening cysteine and the closing phenylalanine or tryptophan. D genes are given only for firm matches. A clone size is listed for some rows: how often the clone was seen (once, few, many), or a class if it is expanded.

CDR3 DNA: TGTGCCAGCAGCTTATGGGGGACAGGGGTTGAAAAACTGTTTTTT; CDR3 protein: CASSLWGTGVEKLFF; D gene: TRBD1; clone size: NA; V gene: TRBV11-2; J gene: TRBJ1-4
CDR3 DNA: TGTGCCAGCAGCCTCCTTCTCCTTACTGGAGAACCCCAGTACTTC; CDR3 protein: CASSLLLLTGEPQYF; D gene: NA; clone size: NA; V gene: TRBV7-2; J gene: TRBJ2-5
CDR3 DNA: TGTGCCAGCAGCGCCACTAGCGGAGGCACAGATACGCAGTATTTT; CDR3 protein: CASSATSGGTDTQYF; D gene: TRBD2; clone size: NA; V gene: TRBV7-9; J gene: TRBJ2-3
CDR3 DNA: TGTGCCAGCAGCAAAGTGAGCAGGGTACGTTACAATGAGCAGTTCTTC; CDR3 protein: CASSKVSRVRYNEQFF; D gene: NA; clone size: NA; V gene: TRBV21-1; J gene: TRBJ2-1
CDR3 DNA: TGTGCCAGCAGCTTAGGGAGGGGGCCCAACTATGGCTACACCTTC; CDR3 protein: CASSLGRGPNYGYTF; D gene: TRBD1; clone size: NA; V gene: TRBV7-2; J gene: TRBJ1-2
CDR3 DNA: TGCGCCAGCAGCTTGGCCGGGGACAGGGGAGATACGCAGTATTTT; CDR3 protein: CASSLAGDRGDTQYF; D gene: TRBD1; clone size: NA; V gene: TRBV5-1; J gene: TRBJ2-3
CDR3 DNA: TGCAGCGTTCGGGGGGCCGTAGGAGAGACCCAGTACTTC; CDR3 protein: CSVRGAVGETQYF; D gene: NA; clone size: once; V gene: TRBV29-1; J gene: TRBJ2-5
CDR3 DNA: TGTGCCAGCAGTCCCGGGACAGGGGTCCTAACGGGGAATCAGCCCCAGCATTTT; CDR3 protein: CASSPGTGVLTGNQPQHF; D gene: TRBD1; clone size: NA; V gene: TRBV27; J gene: TRBJ1-5
CDR3 DNA: TGTGCCTGGAGTGGCGGGACTACCTACGAGCAGTACTTC; CDR3 protein: CAWSGGTTYEQYF; D gene: TRBD2; clone size: NA; V gene: TRBV30; J gene: TRBJ2-7
CDR3 DNA: TGTGCCACCAACCGTGTAGCGGGAGGGCGTAATGAGCAGTTCTTC; CDR3 protein: CATNRVAGGRNEQFF; D gene: TRBD2; clone size: NA; V gene: TRBV6-5; J gene: TRBJ2-1
CDR3 DNA: TGTGCCAGCCCCACAGGGGTTTACACTGAAGCTTTCTTT; CDR3 protein: CASPTGVYTEAFF; D gene: TRBD1; clone size: NA; V gene: TRBV2; J gene: TRBJ1-1
CDR3 DNA: TGCGCCAGCAGCCAAGATATTCAGGGTAGGAATTCACCCCTCCACTTT; CDR3 protein: CASSQDIQGRNSPLHF; D gene: NA; clone size: NA; V gene: TRBV4-1; J gene: TRBJ1-6
CDR3 DNA: TGCGCCAGCGCTGGGGAGTCCTACGAGCAGTACTTC; CDR3 protein: CASAGESYEQYF; D gene: NA; clone size: NA; V gene: TRBV5-1; J gene: TRBJ2-7
CDR3 DNA: TGTGCCACCCTCAAGGGGGGGATCACAGATACGCAGTATTTT; CDR3 protein: CATLKGGITDTQYF; D gene: NA; clone size: few; V gene: TRBV6-1; J gene: TRBJ2-3
CDR3 DNA: TGTGCCAGTAGTATACTAGACAATGAGCAGTTCTTC; CDR3 protein: CASSILDNEQFF; D gene: NA; clone size: NA; V gene: TRBV19; J gene: TRBJ2-1
CDR3 DNA: TGTGCCAGCAGTGGCGGTTACTATGGCTACACCTTC; CDR3 protein: CASSGGYYGYTF; D gene: NA; clone size: NA; V gene: TRBV2; J gene: TRBJ1-2
CDR3 DNA: TGTGCCAGTAGTATGCCGCTAGGGGGGAACACTGAAGCTTTCTTT; CDR3 protein: CASSMPLGGNTEAFF; D gene: NA; clone size: NA; V gene: TRBV19; J gene: TRBJ1-1
CDR3 DNA: TGTGCCAGCAGCTTAGCCGCCGGGAGGACCCACGAGCAGTACTTC; CDR3 protein: CASSLAAGRTHEQYF; D gene: TRBD2; clone size: NA; V gene: TRBV7-9; J gene: TRBJ2-7
CDR3 DNA: TGTGCCAGCAGCGCGACTAGCGGCACAGATACGCAGTATTTT; CDR3 protein: CASSATSGTDTQYF; D gene: TRBD2; clone size: NA; V gene: TRBV7-9; J gene: TRBJ2-3
CDR3 DNA: TGCGCCAGCAGCCCTATTACCCTAGCGGGAGGGAACGAGCAGTACTTC; CDR3 protein: CASSPITLAGGNEQYF; D gene: TRBD2; clone size: NA; V gene: TRBV5-1; J gene: TRBJ2-7
CDR3 DNA: TGTGCCAGCAGTCCAGGACAGGGGGCTGGTGGCTACACCTTC; CDR3 protein: CASSPGQGAGGYTF; D gene: TRBD1; clone size: NA; V gene: TRBV5-8; J gene: TRBJ1-2
CDR3 DNA: TGTGCCAGCAGCTTAAACTCGGTTGCCGGGGAGCTGTTTTTT; CDR3 protein: CASSLNSVAGELFF; D gene: NA; clone size: NA; V gene: TRBV7-3; J gene: TRBJ2-2
CDR3 DNA: TGTGCCAGCAGTGAGAGTGCGGGAAGCTCCTACGAGCAGTACTTC; CDR3 protein: CASSESAGSSYEQYF; D gene: NA; clone size: once; V gene: TRBV2; J gene: TRBJ2-7
CDR3 DNA: TGTGCCAGCAGCTTAGCCGGAGGACAAGAGACCCAGTACTTC; CDR3 protein: CASSLAGGQETQYF; D gene: NA; clone size: NA; V gene: TRBV11-3; J gene: TRBJ2-5
CDR3 DNA: TGCGCCAGCAGCATTGGTTCTAGCGGGAGTTTCGATGAGCAGTTCTTC; CDR3 protein: CASSIGSSGSFDEQFF; D gene: TRBD2; clone size: few; V gene: TRBV5-1; J gene: TRBJ2-1
CDR3 DNA: TGTGCCAGCAGCACTGGGGGGTTCCTCCCGAACGAGCAGTACTTC; CDR3 protein: CASSTGGFLPNEQYF; D gene: NA; clone size: NA; V gene: TRBV28; J gene: TRBJ2-7
CDR3 DNA: TGTGCCAGCACCATACAGGGTGGTCTGAACATTCAGTACTTC; CDR3 protein: CASTIQGGLNIQYF; D gene: NA; clone size: NA; V gene: TRBV7-2; J gene: TRBJ2-4
CDR3 DNA: TGTGCCAGCAGTTCCTTCCCGGGACAGGGGACAGATACGCAGTATTTT; CDR3 protein: CASSSFPGQGTDTQYF; D gene: TRBD1; clone size: NA; V gene: TRBV27; J gene: TRBJ2-3
CDR3 DNA: TGTGCCAGCAGCTTGTTTGCGGGGGGCTACACCTTC; CDR3 protein: CASSLFAGGYTF; D gene: NA; clone size: NA; V gene: TRBV5-4; J gene: TRBJ1-2
CDR3 DNA: TGTGCCACCAGAGTCGACAGGGGGAACACTGAAGCTTTCTTT; CDR3 protein: CATRVDRGNTEAFF; D gene: TRBD1; clone size: NA; V gene: TRBV15; J gene: TRBJ1-1
CDR3 DNA: TGCGCCAGCAGCTTGGGGACAGGGGCCAACGTCCTGACTTTC; CDR3 protein: CASSLGTGANVLTF; D gene: NA; clone size: NA; V gene: TRBV5-1; J gene: TRBJ2-6
CDR3 DNA: TGTGCCAGCAGCTCTCTAGGGGGACGGGGCACCGGGGAGCTGTTTTTT; CDR3 protein: CASSSLGGRGTGELFF; D gene: NA; clone size: NA; V gene: TRBV7-6; J gene: TRBJ2-2
CDR3 DNA: TGTGCCAGTAGTAGGAGGAACAGGGGCCACACAGATACGCAGTATTTT; CDR3 protein: CASSRRNRGHTDTQYF; D gene: TRBD1; clone size: NA; V gene: TRBV19; J gene: TRBJ2-3
CDR3 DNA: TGTGCCAGATCTTCCGGGACAGAAATCTCTGGGGCCAACGTCCTGACTTTC; CDR3 protein: CARSSGTEISGANVLTF; D gene: TRBD1; clone size: NA; V gene: TRBV2; J gene: TRBJ2-6
CDR3 DNA: TGTGCCAGCAGTTACGGTAGTGACACTGAAGCTTTCTTT; CDR3 protein: CASSYGSDTEAFF; D gene: NA; clone size: few; V gene: TRBV6-5; J gene: TRBJ1-1
CDR3 DNA: TGTGCCAGCAGTTTAACTCCGAACACTGAAGCTTTCTTT; CDR3 protein: CASSLTPNTEAFF; D gene: NA; clone size: NA; V gene: TRBV27; J gene: TRBJ1-1
CDR3 DNA: TGTGCCAGCAGCTTGGAGCTAGGTGAGCAGTTCTTC; CDR3 protein: CASSLELGEQFF; D gene: NA; clone size: NA; V gene: TRBV5-6; J gene: TRBJ2-1
CDR3 DNA: TGTGCCAGCAGCTACTGGACAGGGTCCTACAATGAGCAGCTCTTC; CDR3 protein: CASSYWTGSYNEQLF; D gene: TRBD1; clone size: once; V gene: TRBV7-2; J gene: TRBJ2-1
CDR3 DNA: TGTGCCAGCTCACATGGAGCTAACTATGGCTACACCTTC; CDR3 protein: CASSHGANYGYTF; D gene: NA; clone size: NA; V gene: TRBV7-9; J gene: TRBJ1-2
CDR3 DNA: TGCGCCAGCAGCTTACAGGAGAAGGCTAATGAAAAACTGTTTTTT; CDR3 protein: CASSLQEKANEKLFF; D gene: NA; clone size: NA; V gene: TRBV5-1; J gene: TRBJ1-4
CDR3 DNA: TGTGCCAGCAGTTACGGAGCGGGAGGGCCCTACAATGAGCAGTTCTTC; CDR3 protein: CASSYGAGGPYNEQFF; D gene: TRBD2; clone size: NA; V gene: TRBV27; J gene: TRBJ2-1
CDR3 DNA: TGTGCCAGCAGGTTCCACAGGGACTCCTACAATGAGCAGTTCTTC; CDR3 protein: CASRFHRDSYNEQFF; D gene: NA; clone size: NA; V gene: TRBV2; J gene: TRBJ2-1